This T cell receptor beta chain was sequenced for a study of blood T cell repertoires in COVID-19. Study at large: Samples representing acute and convalescent COVID-19 were sourced from the United States, Italy and Spain. T cells, B-cell-depleted T cells, or PBMCs provided the cDNA or gDNA that served as material.

The CDR3 is 14 amino acids. Trimming removed 4 bases from V and 5 bases from J; junction bases left unmatched: 5. Germline lookup yields CDR1 MGHRA and CDR2 YSYEKL. As handled by the study authors: Scientists estimated how many nucleated cells there were by amplifying reference gene primers. Assay used: immunoSEQ multiplex PCR; TCRdb lists only in-frame clones, some missing. The D gene and trimming were derived from the DNA, and the V and J assignments and clone size from that table. Counted here are under 150,000 clones, roughly 85% occurring once; the ten biggest clones make up roughly 5%. The rearrangement uses TRBV4-1 and TRBJ2-5; 9 bases align to TRBD2. The TCR originated in a woman aged 55-70 years with COVID-19, enrolled during active disease. Sequencing input: peripheral blood. The CDR3 spells CASSLSGGGETQYF. CDR3 nucleotides: TGCGCCAGCAGCCTTAGCGGGGGCGGGGAGACCCAGTACTTC.